This TCR beta chain is drawn from a study of blood T cell repertoires in COVID-19. As for the study in general: In each case, the material was cDNA or gDNA derived from T cells, B-cell-depleted T cells, or PBMCs.

The CDR3 length is 14 residues. V trimming: 4 bases; J trimming: 3 bases; junction bases outside the gene matches: 5. Germline-derived CDR1 and CDR2 are SGHNT and YYREEE (reference sequence). As originally analysed: Reference gene primer amplification in the assay estimated nucleated cell counts. The table came from immunoSEQ multiplex PCR; TCRdb's copy has only in-frame clones and leaves some out. The V and J calls and clone size were taken over from that table, and D and trimming were inferred from the DNA. The repertoire holds 55,000 to 65,000 clones, with approximately 86% as singletons. The chain employs TRBV5-4 and TRBJ1-2; 8 bases match TRBD1. Specimen: peripheral blood. The TCR comes from a human donor with acute or convalescent COVID-19. The donor label of this sample is uncertain. CDR3 DNA: TGTGCCAGCAGCCCGACAGGGGTATACTATGGCTACACCTTC. Its translation: CASSPTGVYYGYTF.